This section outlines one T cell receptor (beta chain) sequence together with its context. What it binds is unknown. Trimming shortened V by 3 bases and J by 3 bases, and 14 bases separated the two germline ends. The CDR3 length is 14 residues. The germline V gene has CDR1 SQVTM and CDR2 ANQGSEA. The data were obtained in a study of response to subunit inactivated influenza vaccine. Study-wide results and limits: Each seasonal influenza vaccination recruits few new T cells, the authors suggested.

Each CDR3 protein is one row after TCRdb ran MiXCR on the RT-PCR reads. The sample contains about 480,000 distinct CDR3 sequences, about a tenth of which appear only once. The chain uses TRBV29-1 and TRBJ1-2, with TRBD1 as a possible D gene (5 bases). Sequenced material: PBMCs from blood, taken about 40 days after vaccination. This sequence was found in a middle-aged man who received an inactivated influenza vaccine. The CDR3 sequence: CSVDRALRDYGYTF. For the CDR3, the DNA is TGCAGCGTTGACAGGGCCCTTAGGGACTATGGCTACACCTTC. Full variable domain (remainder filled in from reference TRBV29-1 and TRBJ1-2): SAVISQKPSRDICQRGTSLTIQCQVDSQVTMMFWYRQQPGQSLTLIATANQGSEATYESGFVIDKFPISRPNLTFSTLTVSNMSPEDSSIYLCSVDRALRDYGYTFGSGTRLTVV.